This passage covers 13 T cell receptor beta chains from one sample sequenced in a study of vaccination and CD4 T cells after COVID-19. Treatment described: roughly 11-day PBMC culture with coronavirus spike peptide pools or control peptides (ViraFEST assay). With the Oncomine TCR Beta short-read assay, DNA from cultured CD4+ T cells was sequenced. TCRdb re-called the PCR reads through MiXCR, storing one row per CDR3 protein. The repertoire consists of more than 10,000 distinct CDR3 sequences, with about 47% occurring once and the leading ten covering 16%. The antigens of these receptors remain unknown. Sequencing was done on a sample of CD4+ T cells from blood, cultured in vitro. These TCRs come from a human donor who had recovered from COVID-19.

The chain combines TRBV2 with TRBJ2-3, with 11 bases aligning to TRBD2. Germline trimming cut 4 bases from V and 2 bases from J; bases unmatched to any gene: 2. Germline CDR1 is SNHLY and CDR2 is FYNNEI. The CDR3 is 15 residues long. The DNA for the CDR3 is TGTGCCAGCAGTGGGGGACTAGCGGCCACAGATACGCAGTATTTT. Protein sequence: CASSGGLAATDTQYF.

The chain employs TRBV30 and TRBJ1-5, with D possibly matching TRBD1 (5 bases). Germline CDR1 GTSNPN, CDR2 SVGIG (reference sequence). This CDR3 region has 13 residues. The V end was cut by 4 bases, the J end by 5 bases, with 12 bases between. The CDR3 reads CAWTYSGDQPQHF. The CDR3 region has the DNA TGTGCCTGGACTTATTCGGGGGATCAGCCCCAGCATTTT. Based on the CDR3 plus reference TRBV30 and TRBJ1-5, the full variable domain is SQTIHQWPATLVQPVGSPLSLECTVEGTSNPNLYWYRQAAGRGLQLLFYSVGIGQISSEVPQNLSASRPQDRQFILSSKKLLLSDSGFYLCAWTYSGDQPQHFGDGTRLSIL.

The V gene is TRBV5-1, the J gene TRBJ2-5; 13 bases are shared with TRBD2. Trimming took 4 bases from V and 7 from J; bases not matched to a gene: 13. The germline V gene encodes CDR1 SGHRS and CDR2 YFSETQ. This CDR3 is built from 17 residues. The CDR3 here is CASSRSFGTSGMGTQYF. The CDR3, as DNA: TGCGCCAGCAGCAGATCGTTCGGGACTAGCGGGATGGGGACCCAGTACTTC.

The chain is built from TRBV15 and TRBJ2-7; the match to TRBD1 covers 10 bases. Per the germline V gene, CDR1 is LNHNV and CDR2 is YYDKDF (reference sequence). The CDR3 totals 16 residues. Trimming at V came to 0 bases and at J to 1 base, leaving 3 bases not matched to a gene. The CDR3: CATSRDLGQGSYEQYF. Written as DNA, the CDR3 is TGTGCCACCAGCAGAGATTTGGGACAGGGGTCCTACGAGCAGTACTTC.

The rearrangement links TRBV20-1 to TRBJ1-6, with D possibly matching TRBD1 (6 bases). The CDR3 contains 16 residues. Looked up from germline, CDR1 is DFQATT and CDR2 is SNEGSKA (reference sequence). V lost 0 bases to trimming and J lost 0 bases, with 9 bases between them. CDR3: CSAREGQSSYNSPLHF. The CDR3 DNA reads as TGCAGTGCTAGAGAAGGACAGAGCTCCTATAATTCACCCCTCCACTTT.

This clonotype was counted a few times. The chain carries TRBV20-1 and TRBJ2-2, with D possibly being TRBD1 or TRBD2 (5 bases each). Trimming removed 0 bases at V and 2 bases at J, with 13 bases between. CDR3 length: 16 residues. CDR1 is DFQATT and CDR2 is SNEGSKA in the germline V gene (reference sequence). The CDR3, as DNA: TGCAGTGCTAGAGACCCCGGGACGGAAAACACCGGGGAGCTGTTTTTT. It yields the protein CSARDPGTENTGELFF.

This clonotype was observed a few times. The V gene is TRBV19, the J gene TRBJ2-3; 7 bases match TRBD2. The CDR3 sequence is 16 residues long. V trimming: 6 bases; J trimming: 2 bases; junction bases outside the gene matches: 11. CDR1 and CDR2 from the germline V gene are LNHDA and SQIVND (reference sequence). CDR3 sequence reads: CASSGVLADNTDTQYF. CDR3 DNA sequence: TGTGCCAGTAGCGGCGTCCTAGCGGACAACACAGATACGCAGTATTTT.

In its sample, this clonotype is medium-sized. This chain uses TRBV6-1 with TRBJ2-2; D remains ambiguous. This CDR3 is 15 amino acids long. Germline V gives CDR1 MNHNS, CDR2 SASEGT. V was clipped by 7 bases and J by 4 bases, with 16 bases between them. CDR3 in DNA: TGTGCCAGCAAAGTTGAGGCCCAGGCCACCGGGGAGCTGTTTTTT. This translates into CASKVEAQATGELFF.

In its sample, this clonotype was seen a few times. The chain uses TRBV27 and TRBJ1-1; 11 bases fit TRBD1. J gave up 0 bases and V 6 bases, and 9 bases lay outside the gene matches. CDR3 size: 17 residues. In germline, CDR1 is MNHEY, CDR2 SMNVEV (reference sequence). This chain's CDR3 is CASRTGTGGLMNTEAFF. The DNA of the CDR3 is TGTGCCAGCAGAACCGGGACAGGGGGTCTCATGAACACTGAAGCTTTCTTT.

The chain recombines TRBV4-2 with TRBJ1-5; D gene uncertain. Per germline, CDR1 LGHNA and CDR2 YNFKEQ. V gave up 1 base and J gave up 4 bases, with 8 bases separating them. The CDR3 has 14 residues. The CDR3 is CASSQGFPNQPQHF. CDR3 nucleotides: TGTGCCAGCAGCCAAGGTTTCCCTAATCAGCCCCAGCATTTT.

This chain connects TRBV20-1 to TRBJ1-1; no firm D call. Trimming removed 6 bases at V and 1 base at J, with 18 bases between. Germline assignment: CDR1 DFQATT and CDR2 SNEGSKA (reference sequence). There are 15 residues in the CDR3. CDR3 sequence reads: CSASLSPGQNTEAFF. As DNA, the CDR3 is TGCAGTGCCTCACTCTCCCCCGGTCAGAACACTGAAGCTTTCTTT.

The chain recombines TRBV24-1 with TRBJ2-3, with 8 positions matching TRBD1. This CDR3 contains 17 residues. Germline V gene data show CDR1 as KGHDR and CDR2 as SFDVKD. With 0 bases clipped from V and 4 bases from J, the junction kept 8 bases outside the gene matches. The CDR3 sequence is CATSDLHGQGAADTQYF. DNA for the CDR3: TGTGCCACCAGTGATTTGCATGGGCAGGGGGCTGCAGATACGCAGTATTTT.

The genes are TRBV23-1 and TRBJ1-1; tentatively, D is TRBD1 (6 bases). TRBV23-1 is an ORF, with its function uncertain. CDR3 length: 11 residues. Trimming took 4 bases from V and 10 from J, leaving 10 bases between them. CDR3 DNA: TGCGCCAGCAGTCGAACAGGGCTAGCTTTCTTT. This gives the protein CASSRTGLAFF.